A single sample is the source of the 12 T cell receptor beta chains below, sequenced in a study of Graves' ophthalmopathy and Graves' hyperthyroidism. Investigators amplified TCR beta CDR3 regions from RNA transcripts. HTBI primers were used in a first-round RT-PCR, which preceded a second-round multiplex PCR. TCRdb ran MiXCR on the multiplex PCR reads and lists one entry per CDR3 protein. The sample carries about 1.2 million distinct CDR3 sequences, about 35% recorded once. The specimen sequenced was peripheral blood or thyroid tissue (not recorded which). The receptors were gathered from an adult man with Graves' hyperthyroidism.

On this clonotype: It may be a read error: a sequence one base away is much more abundant. In nucleotides, the CDR3 is TGTGTCAGTAGTACGACAGGGGGAGAGACCCAGTACTTC. Residues: CVSSTTGGETQYF. The chain combines TRBV19 with TRBJ2-5; TRBD1 agrees at 9 bases. In germline, CDR1 is LNHDA, CDR2 SQIVND (reference sequence). The CDR3 is made up of 13 amino acids.

With respect to this clonotype: Lacking the conserved final phenylalanine or tryptophan, this CDR3 likely reflects a read error. Because the CDR3's place on the DNA is in doubt, the DNA is left out and the CDR3 is given as listed by TCRdb. This chain joins TRBV10-3 and TRBJ1-2. The length of the CDR3 is 9 amino acids, counting both ends. Germline V gives CDR1 ENHRY, CDR2 SYGVKD. CDR3 in amino acids: CAISDEGGP.

This CDR3 is CASSIPGRDSGELFF. The CDR3 DNA is TGTGCCAGTAGTATCCCAGGGAGGGACTCCGGGGAGCTGTTTTTT. This chain uses TRBV19 with TRBJ2-2; TRBD2 agrees at 7 bases. V lost 3 bases to trimming and J lost 6 bases; unmatched junction nucleotides: 7. Germline-derived CDR1 and CDR2 are LNHDA and SQIVND (reference sequence). The CDR3 covers 15 residues.

Only one count was recorded for this clonotype. The chain uses TRBV29-1 and TRBJ1-1; TRBD1 aligns across 10 bases. Losses at the gene ends were 7 bases for V and 4 bases for J; bases not matched to a gene: 9. Germline V gives CDR1 SQVTM, CDR2 ANQGSEA. This CDR3 has 14 residues. CDR3 nucleotides: TGCAGCGCTGGTACGGGACAGGGGAGCACTGAAGCTTTCTTT. Translation: CSAGTGQGSTEAFF.

The rearrangement links TRBV11-2 to TRBJ2-7, with TRBD1 matching 10 bases. With the DNA end fitting TRBJ2-1 better, the J assignment may be wrong. Germline CDR1 SGHAT, CDR2 FQNNGV. The CDR3 is made up of 12 amino acids. This CDR3 is CASTTGGREQFF. The CDR3 nucleotides read TGTGCCAGCACGACAGGGGGCCGCGAGCAGTTCTTC.

This clonotype was observed a few times. The rearrangement uses TRBV11-2 and TRBJ2-2; D gene unclear. Germline V gene data show CDR1 as SGHAT and CDR2 as FQNNGV. Trimming stripped 4 bases from V and 4 bases from J, with 7 bases between. The CDR3 spans 13 residues. The CDR3 sequence: CASSSRPTGELFF. The CDR3 nucleotides read TGTGCCAGCAGCTCTAGGCCCACCGGGGAGCTGTTTTTT.

This clonotype has just a few counts. J is TRBJ1-2 and V is TRBV28; D not resolved. V lost 6 bases to trimming and J lost 4 bases, with 15 bases between them. The CDR3 is 14 amino acids. Germline CDR1 reads MDHEN; CDR2 reads SYDVKM. This CDR3 is CASSSLTATYGYTF. The CDR3 nucleotides are TGTGCCAGCAGCTCCCTTACCGCAACCTATGGCTACACCTTC.

The rearrangement uses TRBV4-2 and TRBJ2-2, with 9 bases aligning to TRBD2. Germline-derived CDR1 and CDR2 are LGHNA and YNFKEQ. This CDR3 comprises 16 residues. The trim removed 4 bases at V and 4 bases at J, leaving 7 bases unmatched. The CDR3 DNA is TGTGCCAGCAGCCCCTCTGCGGGAGGGGTCACCGGGGAGCTGTTTTTT. Translating gives CASSPSAGGVTGELFF.

The chain employs TRBV7-8 and TRBJ1-4; D uncertain. Deletions cut 10 bases from V and 0 bases from J, with 15 bases between. CDR3 length: 15 amino acids. The germline V gene has CDR1 SGHVS and CDR2 FQNEAQ. The CDR3 loop is CATSPSGATNEKLFF. The CDR3 region has the DNA TGTGCCACAAGCCCCTCCGGGGCAACTAATGAAAAACTGTTTTTT. Drawing the rest from reference TRBV7-8 and TRBJ1-4, the complete variable domain is GAGVSQSPRYKVAKRGQDVALRCDPISGHVSLFWYQQALGQGPEFLTYFQNEAQLDKSGLPSDRFFAERPEGSVSTLKIQRTQQEDSAVYLCATSPSGATNEKLFFGSGTQLSVL.

This chain links TRBV6-4 with TRBJ2-2, with 7 bases matching TRBD2. Unmatched junction bases numbered 4, after V lost 6 bases and J lost 3 bases. This CDR3 region has 14 residues. The V gene's germline CDR1 is MRHNA and CDR2 SNTAGT. The CDR3 bases are TGTGCCAGCAGCGGGACTATGGACACCGGGGAGCTGTTTTTT. Translated: CASSGTMDTGELFF.

This clonotype was counted many times. V gene TRBV14 combines with J gene TRBJ1-2; possible D gene TRBD1, 5 bases. V lost 1 base and J lost 8, with 14 bases in between. This CDR3 comprises 14 residues. Germline V gene sequence: CDR1 SGHDN, CDR2 FVKESK. The CDR3 loop is CASSQASRDRGYTF. The CDR3 DNA reads TGTGCCAGCAGCCAAGCGAGCAGGGACCGGGGCTACACCTTC.

Worth noting for this clonotype: Because it lacks the conserved phenylalanine or tryptophan at the end, this CDR3 is likely a read error. The rearrangement uses TRBV24-1 and TRBJ1-2; 9 nucleotides align to TRBD1. After removal of 2 bases from V and 1 base from J, the junction contained 7 bases not matched to a gene. The length of the CDR3 is 17 residues. Germline V gene lookup returns CDR1 KGHDR and CDR2 SFDVKD. Here the CDR3 reads CATSDSPTGGGNYGYTL. CDR3 bases: TGTGCCACCAGTGATTCGCCGACAGGGGGGGGTAACTATGGCTACACCTTA.